This TCR beta chain originates from a study of T cell repertoires in cytomegalovirus infection. About the study: Public TCR beta signatures marked donors with CMV infection and the matching HLA.

Study-wide results and limits: There were HLA-C-restricted CMV-specific TCR beta clonotypes dominating the ex vivo response.

The sample holds many counts of this clonotype. Antigen unknown. The V gene lost 4 bases and the J gene lost 6 bases, with 6 bases spanning the gap. In germline, CDR1 is LNHNV, CDR2 YYDKDF (reference sequence). The CDR3 runs to 11 residues. TCRdb re-analysed the reads in MiXCR, keeping a single row per CDR3 protein. The repertoire holds nearly 550,000 distinct CDR3 sequences, with approximately 15% as singletons. The rearrangement uses TRBV15 and TRBJ1-1; D is ambiguous. The specimen sequenced was CD8+ T cells from PBMCs. This TCR came from a human donor in good health (CMV status not recorded). Some clones in this sample may be carry-over from other donors' samples. The CDR3 DNA is TGTGCCACCAGCAACGCGGCTGAAGCTTTCTTT. It yields the protein CATSNAAEAFF.